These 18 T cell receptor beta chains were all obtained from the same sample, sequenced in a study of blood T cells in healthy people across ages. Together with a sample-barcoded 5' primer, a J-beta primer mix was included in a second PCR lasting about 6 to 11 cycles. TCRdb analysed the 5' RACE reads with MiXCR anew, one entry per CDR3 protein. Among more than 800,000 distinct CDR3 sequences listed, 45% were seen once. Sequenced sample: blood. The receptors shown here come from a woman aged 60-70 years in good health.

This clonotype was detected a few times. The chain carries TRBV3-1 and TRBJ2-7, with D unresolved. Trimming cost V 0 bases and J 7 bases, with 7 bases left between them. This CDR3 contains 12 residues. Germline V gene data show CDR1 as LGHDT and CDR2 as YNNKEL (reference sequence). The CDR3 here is CASSQESWEQYF. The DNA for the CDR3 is TGTGCCAGCAGCCAAGAGTCCTGGGAGCAGTACTTC.

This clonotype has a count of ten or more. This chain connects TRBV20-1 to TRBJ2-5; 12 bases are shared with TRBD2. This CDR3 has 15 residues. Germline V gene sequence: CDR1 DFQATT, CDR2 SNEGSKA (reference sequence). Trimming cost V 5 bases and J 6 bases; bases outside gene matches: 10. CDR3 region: CSALPSGRAVKTQYF. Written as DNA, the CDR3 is TGCAGTGCTCTCCCTAGCGGGAGGGCCGTCAAGACCCAGTACTTC.

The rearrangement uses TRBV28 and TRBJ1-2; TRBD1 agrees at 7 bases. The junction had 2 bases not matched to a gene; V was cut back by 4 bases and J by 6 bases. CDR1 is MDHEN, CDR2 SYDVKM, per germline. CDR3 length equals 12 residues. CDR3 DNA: TGTGCCAGCAGTTGGGGACAGCATGGCTACACCTTC. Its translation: CASSWGQHGYTF.

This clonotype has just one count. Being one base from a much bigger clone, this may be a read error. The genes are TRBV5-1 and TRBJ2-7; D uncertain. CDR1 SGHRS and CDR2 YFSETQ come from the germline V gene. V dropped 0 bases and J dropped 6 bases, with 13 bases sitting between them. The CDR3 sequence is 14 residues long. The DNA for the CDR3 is TGCGCCAGCAGCTTGGGTCATCAGAGCTGCGAGCAGTACTTC. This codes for CASSLGHQSCEQYF.

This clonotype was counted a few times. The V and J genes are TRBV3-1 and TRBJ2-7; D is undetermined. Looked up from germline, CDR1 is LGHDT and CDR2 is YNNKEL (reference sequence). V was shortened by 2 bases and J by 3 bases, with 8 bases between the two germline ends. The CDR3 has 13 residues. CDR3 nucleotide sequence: TGTGCCAGCAGCCAATACTACAACTACGAGCAGTACTTC. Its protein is CASSQYYNYEQYF.

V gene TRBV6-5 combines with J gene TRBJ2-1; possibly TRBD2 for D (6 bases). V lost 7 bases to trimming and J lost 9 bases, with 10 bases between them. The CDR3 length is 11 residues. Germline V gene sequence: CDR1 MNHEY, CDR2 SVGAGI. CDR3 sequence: CASTLGGEQFF. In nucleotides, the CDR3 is TGTGCCAGCACTCTGGGAGGTGAGCAGTTCTTC.

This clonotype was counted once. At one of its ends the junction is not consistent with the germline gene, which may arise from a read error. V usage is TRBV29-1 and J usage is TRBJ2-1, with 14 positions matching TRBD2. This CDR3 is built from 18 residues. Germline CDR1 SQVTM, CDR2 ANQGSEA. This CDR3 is CSVAGLAGGPGSYSEQFF. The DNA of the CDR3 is TGCAGCGTTGCCGGACTAGCGGGAGGCCCCGGCTCCTACAGTGAGCAGTTCTTC.

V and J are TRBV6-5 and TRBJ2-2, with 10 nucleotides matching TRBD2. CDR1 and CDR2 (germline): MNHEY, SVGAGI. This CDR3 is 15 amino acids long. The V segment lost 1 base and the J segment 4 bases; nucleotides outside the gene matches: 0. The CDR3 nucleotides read TGTGCCAGCAGTTACTGGACTAGCGGCACCGGGGAGCTGTTTTTT. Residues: CASSYWTSGTGELFF.

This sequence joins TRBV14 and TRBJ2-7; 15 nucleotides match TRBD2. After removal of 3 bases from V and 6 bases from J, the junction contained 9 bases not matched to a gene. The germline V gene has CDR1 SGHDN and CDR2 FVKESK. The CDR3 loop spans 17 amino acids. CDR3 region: CASSHPTGTSGRSEQYF. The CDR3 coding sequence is TGTGCCAGCAGCCACCCGACCGGGACTAGCGGGAGGAGCGAGCAGTACTTC.

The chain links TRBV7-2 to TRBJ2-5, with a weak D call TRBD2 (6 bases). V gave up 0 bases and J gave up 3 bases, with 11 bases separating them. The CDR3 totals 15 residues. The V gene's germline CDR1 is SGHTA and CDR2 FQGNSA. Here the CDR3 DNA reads TGTGCCAGCAGCTTAGCGGCTAGCGATAAAGAGACCCAGTACTTC. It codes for CASSLAASDKETQYF.

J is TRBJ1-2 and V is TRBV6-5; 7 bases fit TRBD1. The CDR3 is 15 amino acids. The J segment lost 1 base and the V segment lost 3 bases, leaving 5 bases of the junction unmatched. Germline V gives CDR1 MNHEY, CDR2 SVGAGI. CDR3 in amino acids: CASSYVGQNNYGYTF. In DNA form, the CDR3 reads TGTGCCAGCAGTTATGTGGGACAGAATAACTATGGCTACACCTTC.

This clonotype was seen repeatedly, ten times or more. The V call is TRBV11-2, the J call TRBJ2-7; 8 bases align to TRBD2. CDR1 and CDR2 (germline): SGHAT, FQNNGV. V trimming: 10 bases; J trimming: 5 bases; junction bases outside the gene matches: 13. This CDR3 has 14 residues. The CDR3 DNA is TGTGCCACCTCCTCTAGCGGGCTGATAAACGAGCAGTACTTC. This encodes CATSSSGLINEQYF.

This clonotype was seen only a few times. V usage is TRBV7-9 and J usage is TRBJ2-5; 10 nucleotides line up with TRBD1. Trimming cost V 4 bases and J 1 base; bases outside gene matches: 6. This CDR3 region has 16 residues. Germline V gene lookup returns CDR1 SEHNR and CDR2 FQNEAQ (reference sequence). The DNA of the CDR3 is TGTGCCAGCAGCTACGGGACAGGGGACTTCCAAGAGACCCAGTACTTC. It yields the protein CASSYGTGDFQETQYF.

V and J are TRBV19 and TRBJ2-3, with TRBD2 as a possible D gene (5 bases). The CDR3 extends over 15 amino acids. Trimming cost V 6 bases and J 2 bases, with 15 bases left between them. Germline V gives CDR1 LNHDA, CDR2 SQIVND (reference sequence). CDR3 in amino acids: CASSPKRPFTDTQYF. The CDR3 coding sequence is TGTGCCAGTAGCCCAAAGCGGCCCTTCACAGATACGCAGTATTTT.

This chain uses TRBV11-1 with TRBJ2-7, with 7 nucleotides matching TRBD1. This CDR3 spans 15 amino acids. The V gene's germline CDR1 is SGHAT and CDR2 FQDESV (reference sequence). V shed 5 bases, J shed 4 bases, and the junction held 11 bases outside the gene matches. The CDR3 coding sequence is TGTGCCAGCAGCCGCTTTCAGGACAGGCCGTACGAGCAGTACTTC. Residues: CASSRFQDRPYEQYF.

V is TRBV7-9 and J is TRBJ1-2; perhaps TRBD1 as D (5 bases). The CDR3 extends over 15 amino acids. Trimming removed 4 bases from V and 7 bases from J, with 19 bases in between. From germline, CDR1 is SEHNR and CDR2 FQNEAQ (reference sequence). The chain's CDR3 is CASSWSRAAELGYTF. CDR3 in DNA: TGTGCCAGCAGCTGGAGCAGGGCCGCCGAGCTTGGCTACACCTTC.

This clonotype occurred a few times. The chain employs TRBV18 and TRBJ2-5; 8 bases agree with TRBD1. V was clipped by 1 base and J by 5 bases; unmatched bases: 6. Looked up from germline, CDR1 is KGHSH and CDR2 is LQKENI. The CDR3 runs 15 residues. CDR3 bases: TGTGCCAGCTCACCACGGACAGGGTTAGGGGAGACCCAGTACTTC. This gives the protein CASSPRTGLGETQYF.

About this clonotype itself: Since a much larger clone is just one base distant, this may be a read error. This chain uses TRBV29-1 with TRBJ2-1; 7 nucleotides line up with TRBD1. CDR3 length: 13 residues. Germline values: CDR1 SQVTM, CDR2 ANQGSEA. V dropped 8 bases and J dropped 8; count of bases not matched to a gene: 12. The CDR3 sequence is CSLGLNQGDEQFF. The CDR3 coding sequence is TGCAGCCTGGGGCTCAACCAGGGGGATGAGCAGTTCTTC.